Given below is one T cell receptor beta chain in context. The primer mix had 60 Vbeta and 13 Jbeta primers. The method was immunoSEQ multiplex PCR; TCRdb's version includes in-frame clones alone and lacks a portion of them. The table includes some 150,000 clones, around 80% detected once. These data originate in a study of cytomegalovirus exposure and HLA in healthy donors. The V end was cut by 6 bases, the J end by 4 bases, with 13 bases between. In germline, CDR1 is MNHEY, CDR2 SMNVEV (reference sequence). The CDR3 has 14 residues. The rearrangement uses TRBV27 and TRBJ1-3; no reliable D call. The sample was PBMCs. The receptor comes from a man younger than 30 in good health and CMV-seropositive. The CDR3 sequence is CASRLTATGNTIYF. CDR3 bases: TGTGCCAGCAGGCTTACCGCTACGGGAAACACCATATATTTT.